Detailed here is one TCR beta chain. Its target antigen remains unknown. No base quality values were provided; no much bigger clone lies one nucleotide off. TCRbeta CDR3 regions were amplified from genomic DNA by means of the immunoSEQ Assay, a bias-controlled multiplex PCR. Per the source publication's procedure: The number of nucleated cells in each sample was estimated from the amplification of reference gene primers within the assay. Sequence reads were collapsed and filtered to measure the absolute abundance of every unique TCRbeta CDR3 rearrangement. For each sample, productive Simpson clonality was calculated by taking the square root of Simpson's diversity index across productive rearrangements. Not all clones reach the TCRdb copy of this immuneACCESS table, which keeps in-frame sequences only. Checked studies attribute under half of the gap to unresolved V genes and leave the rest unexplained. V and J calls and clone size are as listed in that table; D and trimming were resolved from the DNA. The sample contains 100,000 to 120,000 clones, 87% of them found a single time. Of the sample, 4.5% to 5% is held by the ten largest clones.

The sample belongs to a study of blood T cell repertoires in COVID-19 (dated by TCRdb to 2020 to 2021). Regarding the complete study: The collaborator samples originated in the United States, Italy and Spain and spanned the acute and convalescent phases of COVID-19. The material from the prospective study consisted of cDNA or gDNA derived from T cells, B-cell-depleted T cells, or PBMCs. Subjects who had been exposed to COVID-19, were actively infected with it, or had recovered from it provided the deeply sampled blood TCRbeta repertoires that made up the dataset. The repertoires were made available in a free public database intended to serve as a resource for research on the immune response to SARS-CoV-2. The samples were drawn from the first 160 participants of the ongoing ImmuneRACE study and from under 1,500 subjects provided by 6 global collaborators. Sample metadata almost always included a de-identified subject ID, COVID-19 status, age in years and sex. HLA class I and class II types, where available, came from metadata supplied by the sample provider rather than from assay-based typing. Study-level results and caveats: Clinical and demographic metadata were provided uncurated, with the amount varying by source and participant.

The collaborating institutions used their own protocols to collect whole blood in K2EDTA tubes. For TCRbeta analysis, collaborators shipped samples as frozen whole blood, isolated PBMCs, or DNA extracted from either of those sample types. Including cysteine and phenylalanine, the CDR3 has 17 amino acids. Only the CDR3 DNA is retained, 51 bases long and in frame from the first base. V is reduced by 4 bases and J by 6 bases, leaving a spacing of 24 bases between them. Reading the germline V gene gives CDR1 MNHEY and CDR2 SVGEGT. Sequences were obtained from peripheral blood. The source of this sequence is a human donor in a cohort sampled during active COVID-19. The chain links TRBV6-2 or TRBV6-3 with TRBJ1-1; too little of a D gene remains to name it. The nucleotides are TGTGCCAGCAGTTCCCAACCACAAACCCTCGGGAGACCTGAAGCTTTCTTT. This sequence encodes CASSSQPQTLGRPEAFF.